One and the same sample provided the 8 T cell receptor beta chains below, sequenced in a study of beta chain features in type 1 diabetes. Study-level findings and limits: Moderate yet significant TCRB CDR3 shortening was seen in Type 1 diabetes patients in all four CD4+ subsets.

Investigators reverse transcribed all isolated RNA, so they sequenced expressed TCRB transcripts. The method was immunoSEQ multiplex PCR; TCRdb's version includes in-frame clones alone and lacks a portion of them. The sample consists of about 240,000 clones, about 14% of them appearing once. These receptors have no known antigen. What was sequenced was naive CD4+ T cells from blood. The receptor source for this set is a man younger than 45 with type 1 diabetes.

The V gene is TRBV6-6, the J gene TRBJ2-2; 11 bases match TRBD2. The CDR3 extends over 16 amino acids. V lost 10 bases to trimming and J lost 5 bases; unmatched junction nucleotides: 12. In germline, CDR1 is MNHNY, CDR2 SVGAGI (reference sequence). The CDR3 region has the DNA TGTGCCATCCGGAGGGGGCTAGCGGGAGGTACCGGGGAGCTGTTTTTT. Its translation is CAIRRGLAGGTGELFF.

The chain carries TRBV7-2 and TRBJ1-2; TRBD1 agrees at 7 bases. This CDR3 comprises 14 residues. CDR1 and CDR2 from the germline V gene are SGHTA and FQGNSA. Trimming cost V 5 bases and J 5 bases; bases outside gene matches: 8. This CDR3 reads CASSPRGTAYGYTF. In DNA form, the CDR3 reads TGTGCCAGCAGCCCCAGGGGGACAGCGTATGGCTACACCTTC.

This clone was counted only a few times. This CDR3 is CASSQVGLVGETQYF. The DNA of the CDR3 is TGCGCCAGCAGCCAAGTGGGACTAGTGGGAGAGACCCAGTACTTC. The chain joins TRBV4-1 to TRBJ2-5; 8 bases are a match to TRBD2. This CDR3 has 15 residues. Germline CDR1 reads MGHRA; CDR2 reads YSYEKL. Trimming cost V 1 base and J 4 bases; bases outside gene matches: 5.

CDR3 sequence reads: CASRQGVGTGELFF. DNA of the CDR3: TGTGCCAGCAGACAGGGAGTCGGTACCGGGGAGCTGTTTTTT. The J gene is TRBJ2-2, the V gene TRBV11-3; a weak D match, TRBD1 (6 bases). The V and J ends lost 6 bases and 5 bases respectively, with 13 bases between them. Per germline, CDR1 SGHNT and CDR2 YENEEA. The length of the CDR3 is 14 residues.

This clone came up a few times. The chain has TRBV10-3 and TRBJ1-6, with D maybe TRBD1 (5 bases). Trimming cost V 6 bases and J 8 bases, with 17 bases left between them. This CDR3 spans 15 amino acids. The germline V gene encodes CDR1 ENHRY and CDR2 SYGVKD. CDR3 region: CAISLQAGQDSPLHF. The CDR3 coding sequence is TGTGCCATCAGCCTTCAGGCAGGGCAGGATTCACCCCTCCACTTT.

The sample holds a few counts of this clone. This sequence joins TRBV27 and TRBJ1-2; 10 positions match TRBD1. The ends lost 5 bases at V and 4 bases at J; junction bases unmatched: 1. CDR1 is MNHEY and CDR2 is SMNVEV in the germline V gene (reference sequence). The CDR3 is 13 amino acids. The CDR3 coding sequence is TGTGCCAGCAGTAGGGACAGGGGCTATGGCTACACCTTC. Its protein is CASSRDRGYGYTF.

J is TRBJ1-1 and V is TRBV5-1; 8 bases match TRBD1. Germline V gene data show CDR1 as SGHRS and CDR2 as YFSETQ. The CDR3 spans 15 residues. Trimming removed 4 bases from V and 4 bases from J; junction bases left unmatched: 9. CDR3 coding DNA: TGCGCCAGCAGCCCTACAACAGGGACAGGCACTGAAGCTTTCTTT. Encoded protein: CASSPTTGTGTEAFF.

This clone appeared a few times. This chain uses TRBV15 with TRBJ2-1; perhaps TRBD1 as D (6 bases). CDR1 is LNHNV, CDR2 YYDKDF, per germline (reference sequence). This CDR3 region has 16 residues. V lost 6 bases and J lost 0, with 15 bases in between. CDR3 region: CATSSFRGHSYNEQFF. The CDR3 DNA follows: TGTGCCACCAGTTCCTTCAGGGGTCACTCCTACAATGAGCAGTTCTTC. Drawing the rest from reference TRBV15 and TRBJ2-1, the complete variable domain is DAMVIQNPRYQVTQFGKPVTLSCSQTLNHNVMYWYQQKSSQAPKLLFHYYDKDFNNEADTPDNFQSRRPNTSFCFLDIRSPGLGDTAMYLCATSSFRGHSYNEQFFGPGTRLTVL.